This T cell receptor beta chain originates from a study of blood T cells in healthy people across ages. Germline loops: CDR1 MNHEY, CDR2 SVGAGI. The CDR3 totals 16 residues. V lost 0 bases and J 1 base, leaving 13 bases between the germline ends. Alongside a J-beta primer mix, a sample-barcoded 5' primer served in a second PCR lasting roughly 7 to 11 cycles. A single record per CDR3 protein comes from TCRdb applying MiXCR to the 5' RACE reads. This table has hundreds of thousands of distinct CDR3 sequences, about 53% appearing once. Researchers report isolating at least 6.5 million PBMCs per sample. The sequence was obtained from a man aged 80 or over in good health. Sequenced: blood. This rearrangement joins TRBV6-5 to TRBJ2-7; tentatively, D is TRBD1 or TRBD2 (5 bases each). CDR3 residues: CASSYSFGAGSYEQYF. In nucleotides, the CDR3 is TGTGCCAGCAGTTACTCTTTCGGGGCAGGGTCCTACGAGCAGTACTTC.